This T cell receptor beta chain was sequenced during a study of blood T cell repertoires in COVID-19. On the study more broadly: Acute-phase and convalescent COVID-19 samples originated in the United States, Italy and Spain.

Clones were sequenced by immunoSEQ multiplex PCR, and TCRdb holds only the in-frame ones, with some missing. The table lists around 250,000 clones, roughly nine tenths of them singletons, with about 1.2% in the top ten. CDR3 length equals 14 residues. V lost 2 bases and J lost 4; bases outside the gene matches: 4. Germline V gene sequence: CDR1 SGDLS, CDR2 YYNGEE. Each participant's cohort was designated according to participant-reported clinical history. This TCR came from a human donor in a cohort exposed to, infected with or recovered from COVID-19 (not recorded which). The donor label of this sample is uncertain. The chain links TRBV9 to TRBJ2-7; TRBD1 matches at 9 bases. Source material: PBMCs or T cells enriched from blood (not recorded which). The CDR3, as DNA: TGTGCCAGCAGCGTCACCGGGACAGGGTACGAGCAGTACTTC. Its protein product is CASSVTGTGYEQYF.